This entry lists 12 T cell receptor beta chains sequenced from one sample in a study of control samples from healthy donors and cancer patients. Only in-frame clones appear in the TCRdb table, and some are missing; sequencing was by immunoSEQ multiplex PCR. The sample holds about 88,000 clones, roughly 93% seen once. Sequencing used blood. The source is a man aged 18 to 29 in good health.

V is TRBV6-1 and J is TRBJ2-2, with D possibly being TRBD1 or TRBD2 (5 bases each). From germline, CDR1 is MNHNS and CDR2 SASEGT. The V and J ends lost 3 bases and 4 bases respectively, with 12 bases between them. The CDR3 totals 15 residues. CDR3 nucleotide sequence: TGTGCCAGCAGTGAGTTGGGGGTAGGCACCGGGGAGCTGTTTTTT. It yields the protein CASSELGVGTGELFF.

The chain carries TRBV9 and TRBJ1-3; TRBD1 might be the D (6 bases). Germline assignment: CDR1 SGDLS and CDR2 YYNGEE. Deletions cut 2 bases from V and 0 bases from J, with 12 bases between. The CDR3 is 16 residues long. CDR3 sequence (DNA): TGTGCCAGCAGCGTTAGACAGGAGAGCTCTGGAAACACCATATATTTT. It specifies CASSVRQESSGNTIYF. The whole variable domain, remainder taken from reference TRBV9 and TRBJ1-3, is DSGVTQTPKHLITATGQRVTLRCSPRSGDLSVYWYQQSLDQGLQFLIQYYNGEERAKGNILERFSAQQFPDLHSELNLSSLELGDSALYFCASSVRQESSGNTIYFGEGSWLTVV.

V gene TRBV5-5 combines with J gene TRBJ1-5; 10 bases are a match to TRBD1. Germline V gives CDR1 SGHKS, CDR2 YYEKEE (reference sequence). The CDR3 has 16 residues. The trim removed 0 bases at V and 7 bases at J, leaving 7 bases unmatched. As DNA, the CDR3 is TGTGCCAGCAGCTTGGGAGGACAGGGGGTGGGGCAGCCCCAGCATTTT. As protein: CASSLGGQGVGQPQHF.

A few counts support this clone. V is TRBV30 and J is TRBJ2-3; either TRBD1 or TRBD2 may fit D (5 bases each). CDR3 length: 14 amino acids. V lost 0 bases to trimming and J lost 2 bases, with 9 bases between them. CDR1 is GTSNPN, CDR2 SVGIG, per germline (reference sequence). CDR3 in DNA: TGTGCCTGGAGTGTCCGGGGCCCCACAGATACGCAGTATTTT. Translating it yields CAWSVRGPTDTQYF.

The rearrangement joins TRBV13 to TRBJ1-4; 10 bases line up with TRBD1. The CDR3 covers 15 residues. Unmatched junction bases numbered 7, after V lost 5 bases and J lost 7 bases. Germline V gene lookup returns CDR1 PRHDT and CDR2 FYEKMQ (reference sequence). The CDR3 sequence is CASSGDRGQREKLFF. The DNA for the CDR3 is TGTGCCAGCAGCGGAGACAGGGGGCAGCGTGAAAAACTGTTTTTT.

The chain has TRBV5-4 and TRBJ1-3, with 7 bases lining up with TRBD1. Losses at the gene ends were 1 base for V and 0 bases for J; bases not matched to a gene: 4. Germline lookup yields CDR1 SGHNT and CDR2 YYREEE (reference sequence). This CDR3 comprises 16 residues. Here the CDR3 DNA reads TGTGCCAGCAGCTTGAAAGGACAGGACTCTGGAAACACCATATATTTT. This codes for CASSLKGQDSGNTIYF.

This chain connects TRBV27 to TRBJ2-3; no clear D gene. V was pared by 2 bases and J by 7 bases, with 10 bases between. CDR3 length equals 13 residues. From germline, CDR1 is MNHEY and CDR2 SMNVEV (reference sequence). The CDR3 bases are TGTGCCAGCAGTTTAAAACTTTCCTATACGCAGTATTTT. This codes for CASSLKLSYTQYF.

The chain has TRBV27 and TRBJ2-1, with D uncertain. This CDR3 is 12 amino acids long. The V and J ends lost 8 bases and 7 bases respectively, with 12 bases between them. The germline V gene has CDR1 MNHEY and CDR2 SMNVEV (reference sequence). CDR3 residues: CASGWGWNEQFF. CDR3 bases: TGTGCCAGCGGGTGGGGTTGGAATGAGCAGTTCTTC.

V is TRBV3-1 (or the pseudogene TRBV3-2) and J is TRBJ1-2; D unresolved. The CDR3 consists of 13 residues. Per germline, CDR1 LGHDT and CDR2 YNNKEL (reference sequence). V lost 1 base, J lost 6 bases, and 9 bases lay in between. CDR3 DNA sequence: TGTGCCAGCAGCCAAGGGACGGCGGATGGCTACACCTTC. Encoded protein: CASSQGTADGYTF.

As for this clone: Additional DNA sequences in this sample encode the identical CDR3. This chain connects TRBV19 to TRBJ2-7; 11 bases map to TRBD1. This CDR3 is 14 amino acids long. The ends lost 5 bases at V and 7 bases at J; junction bases unmatched: 7. The V gene's germline CDR1 is LNHDA and CDR2 SQIVND (reference sequence). This chain's CDR3 is CASSPWDRGYEQYF. In nucleotides, the CDR3 is TGTGCCAGTAGTCCCTGGGACAGGGGGTATGAGCAGTACTTC.

The chain uses TRBV4-2 and TRBJ1-5; the match to TRBD1 covers 7 bases. This CDR3 comprises 16 residues. Losses at the gene ends were 4 bases for V and 5 bases for J; bases not matched to a gene: 11. Germline lookup yields CDR1 LGHNA and CDR2 YNFKEQ. DNA for the CDR3: TGTGCCAGCAGCCCTACGGGACAGAGGGCAGATCAGCCCCAGCATTTT. This gives the protein CASSPTGQRADQPQHF.

The rearrangement links TRBV9 to TRBJ2-3; D possibly corresponds to TRBD2 (6 bases). V was trimmed by 3 bases and J by 9 bases, leaving 20 bases between them. From germline, CDR1 is SGDLS and CDR2 YYNGEE. The CDR3 extends over 15 amino acids. DNA for the CDR3: TGTGCCAGCAGCGCCCGAGCGGGTGGAGTGGCAACGCAGTATTTT. Protein product: CASSARAGGVATQYF.